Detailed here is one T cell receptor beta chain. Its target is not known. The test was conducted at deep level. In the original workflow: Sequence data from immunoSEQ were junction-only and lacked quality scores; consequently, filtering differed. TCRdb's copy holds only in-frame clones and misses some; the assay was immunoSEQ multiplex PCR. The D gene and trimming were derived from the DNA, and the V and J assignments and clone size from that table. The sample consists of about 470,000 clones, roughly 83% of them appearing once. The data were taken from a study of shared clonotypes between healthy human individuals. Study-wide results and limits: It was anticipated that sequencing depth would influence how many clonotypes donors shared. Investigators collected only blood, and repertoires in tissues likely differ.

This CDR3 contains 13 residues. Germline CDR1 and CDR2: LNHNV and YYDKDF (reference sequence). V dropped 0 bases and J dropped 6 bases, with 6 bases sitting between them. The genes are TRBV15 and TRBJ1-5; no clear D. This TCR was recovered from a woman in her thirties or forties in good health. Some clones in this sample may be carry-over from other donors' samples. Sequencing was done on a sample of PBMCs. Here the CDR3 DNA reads TGTGCCACCAGCAGAGAAAGGGTTCAGCCCCAGCATTTT. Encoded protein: CATSRERVQPQHF.